One sample yielded the 14 T cell receptor beta chains listed below, sequenced in a study of PD-1 blockade in mismatch repair-deficient tumors. Clones were sequenced by immunoSEQ multiplex PCR, and TCRdb holds only the in-frame ones, with some missing. The sample consists of 95,000 to 150,000 clones, around 83% of them appearing once. Sequences were derived from peripheral blood, sampled 44 weeks after starting pembrolizumab. The source is an adult with mismatch repair-deficient cancer.

CDR3 loop: CASTCGGGRTGNTIYF. Written as DNA, the CDR3 is TGTGCCAGCACCTGTGGAGGGGGCAGAACTGGAAACACCATATATTTT. V gene TRBV21-1 combines with J gene TRBJ1-3; TRBD1 reflects the table's D call only, with no check against the DNA. TRBV21-1 is a pseudogene. The CDR3 totals 16 residues.

The J gene is TRBJ2-1, the V gene TRBV5-1; 10 positions match TRBD2. J was trimmed by 5 bases and V by 6 bases; bases with no gene match: 8. This CDR3 comprises 15 residues. The germline V gene has CDR1 SGHRS and CDR2 YFSETQ. The DNA for the CDR3 is TGCGCCAGCAAGGTCGGAGCGGGAGGGAACAATGAGCAGTTCTTC. Amino acid sequence: CASKVGAGGNNEQFF. Full variable domain (missing parts from reference TRBV5-1 and TRBJ2-1): KAGVTQTPRYLIKTRGQQVTLSCSPISGHRSVSWYQQTPGQGLQFLFEYFSETQRNKGNFPGRFSGRQFSNSRSEMNVSTLELGDSALYLCASKVGAGGNNEQFFGPGTRLTVL.

The chain couples TRBV2 to TRBJ2-7; D remains unclear. The length of the CDR3 is 11 residues. V lost 7 bases and J 2 bases, leaving 6 bases between the germline ends. Germline V CDR1 and CDR2: SNHLY, FYNNEI. The CDR3 coding sequence is TGTGCCAGCAAGGAAACCTACGAGCAGTACTTC. As protein: CASKETYEQYF.

This clone was recorded only once. This chain joins TRBV4-3 and TRBJ2-3; 10 bases match TRBD2. The germline gives CDR1 LGHNA, CDR2 YSLEER. V was clipped by 4 bases and J by 4 bases; unmatched bases: 8. The CDR3 is made up of 16 amino acids. This chain's CDR3 is CASSPSAGGAADTQYF. For the CDR3, the DNA is TGCGCCAGCAGCCCCTCAGCGGGAGGGGCGGCAGATACGCAGTATTTT.

This rearrangement joins TRBV6-5 to TRBJ2-1; 7 nucleotides align to TRBD2. The CDR3 covers 13 residues. Germline V gene data show CDR1 as MNHEY and CDR2 as SVGAGI. The CDR3 coding sequence is TGTGCGACTTCGCCCCGGGAGGAGGGTGAGCAGTTCTTC. Protein product: CATSPREEGEQFF.

This clone is a singleton in its sample. The V gene is TRBV6-5, the J gene TRBJ2-7; tentatively, D is TRBD2 (7 bases). Deletions cut 0 bases from V and 5 bases from J, with 11 bases between. Germline V CDR1 and CDR2: MNHEY, SVGAGI. The CDR3 contains 14 residues. DNA of the CDR3: TGTGCCAGCAGTTACTCCGGGGGGCTGGACGAGCAGTACTTC. This codes for CASSYSGGLDEQYF.

The chain uses TRBV4-3 and TRBJ1-4; unclear D gene. The CDR3 extends over 15 amino acids. Germline CDR1 reads LGHNA; CDR2 reads YSLEER. V lost 4 bases, J lost 3 bases, and 12 bases lay in between. The CDR3 region is CASSRRADSNEKLFF. CDR3 nucleotide sequence: TGCGCCAGCAGCCGCCGGGCAGACTCTAATGAAAAACTGTTTTTT.

The V call is TRBV6-1, the J call TRBJ1-2; D is unresolved. V was shortened by 5 bases and J by 4 bases, with 11 bases between the two germline ends. Germline loops: CDR1 MNHNS, CDR2 SASEGT. The CDR3 is 13 amino acids. CDR3 DNA: TGTGCCAGCAGTTCTGGGTCCGGCTATGGCTACACCTTC. Its translation: CASSSGSGYGYTF.

In nucleotides, the CDR3 is TGTGCCAGCAGCTTACTTGGTTCCACAGATACGCAGTATTTT. Translation: CASSLLGSTDTQYF. The chain carries TRBV7-2 and TRBJ2-3; no reliable D call. Germline CDR1 is SGHTA and CDR2 is FQGNSA. The length of the CDR3 is 14 residues. V was clipped by 2 bases and J by 2 bases, with 8 bases between them.

V gene TRBV6-6 combines with J gene TRBJ2-5, with 10 bases identical to TRBD1. J gave up 4 bases and V 6 bases, and 8 bases lay outside the gene matches. Per the germline V gene, CDR1 is MNHNY and CDR2 is SVGAGI (reference sequence). There are 15 residues in the CDR3. The CDR3 region is CASREGQGRRETQYF. The DNA for the CDR3 is TGTGCCAGCAGAGAGGGACAGGGGAGGCGAGAGACCCAGTACTTC.

As concerns this clone: The junction shows a germline mismatch at one end, possibly a read error. This CDR3 is CASSYSTLFIF. The CDR3 DNA sequence: TGTGCCAGCAGTTACTCGACCCTCTTCATCTTC. The V gene is TRBV6-6, the J gene TRBJ2-1; D gene unclear. In germline, CDR1 is MNHNY, CDR2 SVGAGI (reference sequence). This CDR3 is 11 amino acids long.

V gene TRBV29-1 combines with J gene TRBJ1-1; no firm D call. Germline V gives CDR1 SQVTM, CDR2 ANQGSEA. Trimming stripped 2 bases from V and 2 bases from J, with 6 bases between. The CDR3 is made up of 12 amino acids. CDR3 region: CSVEWGNTEAFF. The CDR3 DNA reads TGCAGCGTTGAATGGGGAAACACTGAAGCTTTCTTT.

This clone was seen a single time. One junction end disagrees with the germline gene, perhaps due to a read error. The chain employs TRBV10-2 and TRBJ1-5, with D hard to call. The germline CDR1 and CDR2 sequences are WSHSY and SAAADI. The CDR3 has 13 amino acids. CDR3 amino acids: CASSEWVYQPQHF. The CDR3 bases are TGCGCCAGCAGCGAGTGGGTATATCAGCCCCAGCATTTT.

The gene calls are TRBV15 and TRBJ2-3; TRBD2 matches at 7 bases. Germline CDR1 LNHNV, CDR2 YYDKDF (reference sequence). V gave up 0 bases and J gave up 2 bases; unmatched junction bases: 2. This CDR3 contains 15 residues. The CDR3: CATSRDRGDTDTQYF. DNA of the CDR3: TGTGCCACCAGCAGAGATCGGGGGGACACAGATACGCAGTATTTT.